The next 5 T cell receptor beta chains were all read from a single sample in a study of T cell responses to AZD1222 COVID-19 vaccine. Measured with immunoSEQ multiplex PCR; TCRdb has only the in-frame clones, and not every one. The sample lists some 190,000 clones, around 90% occurring once. The specimen comprised peripheral blood, sampled 28 days after the second AZD1222 dose. The source is an adult who received the AZD1222 COVID-19 vaccine.

The J gene is TRBJ1-2, the V gene TRBV2; D unclear. V gave up 7 bases and J gave up 7 bases, with 16 bases separating them. This CDR3 has 13 residues. Per the germline V gene, CDR1 is SNHLY and CDR2 is FYNNEI. CDR3 in amino acids: CASIETGRGGYTF. The CDR3 DNA sequence: TGTGCCAGCATTGAGACCGGAAGAGGTGGCTACACCTTC.

The chain joins TRBV9 to TRBJ1-2; unclear D gene. Trimming stripped 4 bases from V and 8 bases from J, with 12 bases between. This CDR3 is built from 12 residues. Per germline, CDR1 SGDLS and CDR2 YYNGEE. The CDR3 nucleotides read TGTGCCAGCAGCACATGGGAAGACGGCTACACCTTC. Its translation: CASSTWEDGYTF.

The chain carries TRBV5-1 and TRBJ1-4; 8 nucleotides agree with TRBD1. Germline CDR1 SGHRS, CDR2 YFSETQ. The CDR3 spans 17 residues. V shed 2 bases and J 0 bases; nucleotides not matched to a gene: 6. DNA of the CDR3: TGCGCCAGCAGCTTCGTGACAGGGGTCGCAACTAATGAAAAACTGTTTTTT. It yields the protein CASSFVTGVATNEKLFF.

The rearrangement joins TRBV28 to TRBJ1-2; possible D gene TRBD1, 6 bases. Deletions cut 6 bases from V and 3 bases from J, with 17 bases between. Per the germline V gene, CDR1 is MDHEN and CDR2 is SYDVKM. This CDR3 has 15 amino acids. DNA for the CDR3: TGTGCCAGCAGCCTGGGCCATACAGGGTACTATGGCTACACCTTC. Its translation is CASSLGHTGYYGYTF.

This clone appeared a single time. The CDR3 nucleotides read TGCGCCAGCAGCTACAGTGGGGGGAACACTGAAGCTTTCTTT. Its protein is CASSYSGGNTEAFF. The V and J genes are TRBV5-1 and TRBJ1-1; tentatively, D is TRBD1 (5 bases). Trimming removed 3 bases at V and 1 base at J, with 10 bases between. CDR1 is SGHRS and CDR2 is YFSETQ in the germline V gene. The CDR3 contains 14 residues.